This T cell receptor (beta chain) originates from a study of cytomegalovirus exposure and HLA in healthy donors. Overall study: Across under 450 genotyped donors, over 70% landed in the Caucasian-associated ancestry cluster.

Points from the study as a whole: As was reported, the classifier diagnosed cytomegalovirus status with high specificity and sensitivity. Associated with HLA alleles at 0.05 false discovery rate in a later analysis were around 17,000 TCR beta sequences. Apart from CMV serostatus, no immune exposure information was available.

60 Vbeta and 13 Jbeta primers were used in PCR. Sequenced by immunoSEQ multiplex PCR; TCRdb stores in-frame clones only, minus some. Of 200,000 to 250,000 clones listed, around four fifths are singletons. Concerning this clone itself: As yet, its antigen is unknown.

The J segment lost 2 bases and the V segment lost 4 bases, leaving 9 bases of the junction unmatched. The CDR3 covers 16 residues. Germline assignment: CDR1 SGHDT and CDR2 YYEEEE. The chain combines TRBV5-6 with TRBJ2-3, with TRBD2 matching over 8 bases. Sequencing input: PBMCs. The sequence was collected from a male donor in good health and CMV-seronegative. CDR3 nucleotide sequence: TGTGCCAGCAGCCTCACGGGACTAGGGGACACAGATACGCAGTATTTT. Translated, it gives CASSLTGLGDTDTQYF.